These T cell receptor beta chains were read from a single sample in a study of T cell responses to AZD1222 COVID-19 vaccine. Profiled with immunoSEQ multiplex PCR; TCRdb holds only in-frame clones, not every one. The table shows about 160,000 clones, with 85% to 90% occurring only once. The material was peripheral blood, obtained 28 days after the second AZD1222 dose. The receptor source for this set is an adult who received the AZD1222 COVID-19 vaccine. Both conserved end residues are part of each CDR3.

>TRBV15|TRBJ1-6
CATSNLDPLGSPLHF
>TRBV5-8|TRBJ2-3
CASSLGQGGTDTQYF
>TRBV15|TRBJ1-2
CATSREKGNYGYTF
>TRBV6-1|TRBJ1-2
CASSPQQGAGYTF
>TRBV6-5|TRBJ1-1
CASSYSTGRHTEAFF
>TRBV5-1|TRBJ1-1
CASSLEPRNTEAFF
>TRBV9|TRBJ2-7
CASSPRTGYEQYF
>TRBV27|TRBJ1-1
CASKEVLNTEAFF
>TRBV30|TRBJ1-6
CACLDSSGHSPLHF
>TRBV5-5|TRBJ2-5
CASSANPGPRGETQYF
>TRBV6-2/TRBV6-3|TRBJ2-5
CASSYTSEALRGETQYF
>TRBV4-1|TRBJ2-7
CASSRTSGGSYEQYF
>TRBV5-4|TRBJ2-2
CASSPRQAGTGELFF